Listed here are 9 T cell receptor beta chains from one sample, sequenced in a study of PD-1 blockade in classical Hodgkin lymphoma. Sample time point: cycle 4 day 1 (C4D1), after about 6 weeks of nivolumab. Every patient was affected by relapse after autologous stem cell transplantation, while exposure to brentuximab vedotin was not uniform. Produced via immunoSEQ multiplex PCR; TCRdb's table is partial and in-frame only. Of around 25,000 clones listed, less than 75% are singletons. The specimen was peripheral blood mononuclear cells (PBMCs), collected before the fourth cycle of nivolumab. Source of these receptors: a human donor with classical Hodgkin lymphoma.

The chain links TRBV30 to TRBJ1-2; 9 nucleotides line up with TRBD1. Germline CDR1 GTSNPN, CDR2 SVGIG (reference sequence). Trimming at V came to 8 bases and at J to 4 bases, leaving 20 bases not matched to a gene. This CDR3 has 17 amino acids. CDR3 sequence (DNA): TGTGCCGTGGAGGGCACCGGGACAGGGCATCGGAGCTATGGCTACACCTTC. Translating gives CAVEGTGTGHRSYGYTF. The whole variable domain, remainder taken from reference TRBV30 and TRBJ1-2, is SQTIHQWPATLVQPVGSPLSLECTVEGTSNPNLYWYRQAAGRGLQLLFYSVGIGQISSEVPQNLSASRPQDRQFILSSKKLLLSDSGFYLCAVEGTGTGHRSYGYTFGSGTRLTVV.

V gene TRBV4-1 combines with J gene TRBJ1-1; D is ambiguous. Germline V lookup: CDR1 MGHRA, CDR2 YSYEKL. Trimming shortened V by 2 bases and J by 6 bases, and 16 bases separated the two germline ends. The CDR3 is 15 amino acids. The CDR3 coding sequence is TGCGCCAGCAGCCAACAGGACCGCCCCCTCTCTGAAGCTTTCTTT. Translation gives CASSQQDRPLSEAFF.

This clone was counted a single time. A read error may produce the germline difference seen at one junction end. The chain links TRBV27 to TRBJ1-2; D not resolved. The germline V gene encodes CDR1 MNHEY and CDR2 SMNVEV (reference sequence). The CDR3 sequence is 13 residues long. The CDR3 nucleotides read TGTGCCAACAGTTTAAACAGATATTATGGCTACACCTTC. It translates to CANSLNRYYGYTF.

The chain uses TRBV30 and TRBJ2-5; the match to TRBD2 covers 8 bases. After removal of 2 bases from V and 0 bases from J, the junction contained 8 bases not matched to a gene. This CDR3 has 16 amino acids. Germline CDR1 reads GTSNPN; CDR2 reads SVGIG (reference sequence). CDR3 sequence: CAWSLVVAGNQETQYF. The CDR3 nucleotides read TGTGCCTGGAGTTTGGTGGTAGCGGGGAACCAAGAGACCCAGTACTTC.

This clone was detected only a few times. The J gene is TRBJ2-1, the V gene TRBV6-6; TRBD2 matches 8 bases. Germline CDR1 and CDR2: MNHNY and SVGAGI (reference sequence). V lost 2 bases and J lost 7; bases outside the gene matches: 10. This CDR3 comprises 16 residues. The CDR3 here is CASSYRSTGGANEQFF. In DNA, the CDR3 is TGTGCCAGCAGTTACCGTTCGACCGGGGGGGCAAATGAGCAGTTCTTC.

This clone showed up many times. The chain carries TRBV5-1 and TRBJ2-5; TRBD1 or TRBD2 may be the D gene (5 bases each). Trimming took off 4 bases at V and 5 bases at J, with 15 bases between the two ends. Germline lookup yields CDR1 SGHRS and CDR2 YFSETQ. This CDR3 is 14 amino acids long. The CDR3 here is CASSLNKGEETQYF. Here the CDR3 DNA reads TGCGCCAGCAGCCTCAACAAAGGGGAGGAGACCCAGTACTTC.

This clone has just one count. The chain employs TRBV19 and TRBJ2-3; 9 bases are shared with TRBD1. Per the germline V gene, CDR1 is LNHDA and CDR2 is SQIVND (reference sequence). This CDR3 region has 14 residues. J lost 4 bases, V lost 3 bases, and 2 bases had no gene match. CDR3 in amino acids: CASSITGGADTQYF. The CDR3 bases are TGTGCCAGTAGTATCACAGGGGGCGCAGATACGCAGTATTTT.

The chain links TRBV6-1 to TRBJ1-3; D possibly corresponds to TRBD1 (5 bases). Trimming cost V 7 bases and J 0 bases, with 10 bases left between them. CDR1 and CDR2 (germline): MNHNS, SASEGT. This CDR3 comprises 14 residues. CDR3: CASTRGASGNTIYF. As DNA, the CDR3 is TGTGCCAGCACCCGCGGGGCCTCTGGAAACACCATATATTTT.

The chain carries TRBV2 and TRBJ2-2; D unresolved. CDR3 length: 12 residues. Trimming pared 2 bases from V and 7 bases from J, leaving 5 bases between. The germline gives CDR1 SNHLY, CDR2 FYNNEI. The CDR3 DNA is TGTGCCAGCAGTGAATACCGCGGGGAGCTGTTTTTT. Translating it yields CASSEYRGELFF.